Reported below is one T cell receptor beta chain. What it recognizes is unknown. The sample comes from a study of Ad26.COV2.S vaccination and SARS-CoV-2 variants. Study background: Recipients of Ad26.COV2.S got it intramuscularly, once or twice 56 days apart.

The treatment: roughly 20 received Ad26.COV2.S at low or high dose, single or two shots; 5 received placebo; per-sample allocation not given. Sampling took place 63 days after the first vaccine or placebo injection. Germline-derived CDR1 and CDR2 are GTSNPN and SVGIG (reference sequence). This CDR3 is 13 amino acids long. V lost 5 bases, J lost 1 base, and 2 bases stayed unmatched. Only in-frame clones appear in the TCRdb table, and some are missing; sequencing was by immunoSEQ multiplex PCR. In the table there are hundreds of thousands of clones, roughly 90% of which are singletons. General study findings and limits: Vaccine recipients and placebo recipients showed similar non-spike TCR breadth.

The V call is TRBV30, the J call TRBJ1-3, with 7 bases aligning to TRBD1. Specimen: peripheral blood, collected in a trial of Ad26.COV2.S vaccine versus placebo. This TCR was recovered from a person aged 18 to 59 who received the Ad26.COV2.S COVID-19 vaccine or a placebo. This CDR3 reads CAWVTGSGNTIYF. The CDR3 coding sequence is TGTGCCTGGGTGACAGGGTCTGGAAACACCATATATTTT.